This paragraph reports one T cell receptor beta chain. What was amplified from RNA transcripts were TCR beta CDR3 regions. The HTBI primer set was used in a first-round RT-PCR of the TCR CDR3. TCRdb reprocessed the multiplex PCR reads with MiXCR, giving one entry per CDR3 protein. Here the sample spans fewer than 800,000 distinct CDR3 sequences, 16% being singletons. The data were obtained in a study of T cells in Graves' hyperthyroidism and ophthalmopathy. Study-level information: Pretreatment peripheral blood was obtained at initial diagnosis.

The germline gives CDR1 KGHSH, CDR2 LQKENI. V lost 3 bases, J lost 8 bases, and 5 bases stayed unmatched. The CDR3 has 15 amino acids. This receptor was identified in a man aged 18-30 years with Graves' hyperthyroidism. V is TRBV18 and J is TRBJ1-6, with 9 bases that match TRBD1. Input material: blood. CDR3 sequence: CASSPDRGGYSPLHF. In nucleotides, the CDR3 is TGTGCCAGCTCACCGGACAGGGGAGGGTATTCACCCCTCCACTTT.